The present T cell receptor beta chain was sequenced within a study of blood T cell repertoires in COVID-19. Whole-study context: Samples of COVID-19 (acute and convalescent) were obtained from the United States, Italy and Spain.

The CDR3 runs to 13 residues. The V gene's germline CDR1 is WNHNN and CDR2 SYGVQD (reference sequence). Trimming stripped 3 bases from V and 4 bases from J, with 8 bases between. Repertoires were generated with immunoSEQ multiplex PCR, while TCRdb's copy carries only in-frame clones and drops some. This table holds 45,000 to 50,000 clones, approximately 88% found once. This TCR was recovered from a man aged 70-80 years with acute or convalescent COVID-19. The sequencing sample was made of peripheral blood. This chain joins TRBV10-1 and TRBJ2-3; TRBD1 might be the D (7 bases). CDR3 protein: CASSDRGADTQYF. The DNA of the CDR3 is TGCGCCAGCAGTGACAGGGGGGCAGATACGCAGTATTTT.